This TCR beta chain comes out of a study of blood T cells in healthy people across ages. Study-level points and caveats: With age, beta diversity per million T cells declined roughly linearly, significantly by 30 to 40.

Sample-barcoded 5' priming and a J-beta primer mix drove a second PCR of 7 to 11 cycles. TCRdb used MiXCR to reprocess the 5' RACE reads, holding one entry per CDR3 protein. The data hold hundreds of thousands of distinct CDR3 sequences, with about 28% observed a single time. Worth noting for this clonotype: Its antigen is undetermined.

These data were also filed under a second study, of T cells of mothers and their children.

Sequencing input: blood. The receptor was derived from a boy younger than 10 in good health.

CDR3 sequence: CASGRSASTDTQYF. The CDR3 DNA is TGTGCCAGCGGCCGGTCAGCGAGCACAGATACGCAGTATTTT. The chain combines TRBV11-2 with TRBJ2-3; D is unclear. Germline V gives CDR1 SGHAT, CDR2 FQNNGV. V lost 8 bases, J lost 0 bases, and 12 bases lay in between. The CDR3 covers 14 residues.